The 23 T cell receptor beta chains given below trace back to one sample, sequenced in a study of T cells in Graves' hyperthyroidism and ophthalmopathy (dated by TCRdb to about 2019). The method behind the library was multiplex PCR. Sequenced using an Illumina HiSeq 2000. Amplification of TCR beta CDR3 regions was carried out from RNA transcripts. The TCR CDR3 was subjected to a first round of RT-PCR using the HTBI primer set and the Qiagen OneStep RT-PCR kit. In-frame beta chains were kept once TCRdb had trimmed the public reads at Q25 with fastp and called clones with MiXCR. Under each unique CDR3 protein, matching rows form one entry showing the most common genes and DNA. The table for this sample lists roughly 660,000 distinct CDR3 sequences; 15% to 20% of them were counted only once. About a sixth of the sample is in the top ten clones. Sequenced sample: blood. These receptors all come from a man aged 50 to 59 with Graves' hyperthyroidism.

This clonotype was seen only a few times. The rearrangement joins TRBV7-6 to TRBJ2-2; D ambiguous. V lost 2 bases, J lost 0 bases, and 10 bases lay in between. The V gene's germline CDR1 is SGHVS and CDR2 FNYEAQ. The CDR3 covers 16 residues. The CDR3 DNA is TGTGCCAGCAGCTTAAACACCATCGCGAACACCGGGGAGCTGTTTTTT. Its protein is CASSLNTIANTGELFF.

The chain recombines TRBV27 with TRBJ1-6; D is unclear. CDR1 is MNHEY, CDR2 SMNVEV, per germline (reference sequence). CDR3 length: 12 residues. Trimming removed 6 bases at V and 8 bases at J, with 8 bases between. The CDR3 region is CASSLRDSPLHF. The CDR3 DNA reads TGTGCCAGCAGCCTGAGGGATTCACCCCTCCACTTT.

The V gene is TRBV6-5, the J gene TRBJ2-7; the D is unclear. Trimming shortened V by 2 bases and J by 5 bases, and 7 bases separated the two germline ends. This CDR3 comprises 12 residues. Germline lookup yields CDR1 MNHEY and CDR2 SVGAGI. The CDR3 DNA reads TGTGCCAGCAGTTACAACACCGACGAGCAGTACTTC. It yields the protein CASSYNTDEQYF.

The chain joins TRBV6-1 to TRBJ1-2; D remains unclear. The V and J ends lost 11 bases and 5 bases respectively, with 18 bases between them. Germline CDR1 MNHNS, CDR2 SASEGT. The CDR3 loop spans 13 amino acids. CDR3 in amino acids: CACRLGSGYGYTF. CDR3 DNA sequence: TGTGCCTGCCGCCTGGGTTCTGGATATGGCTACACCTTC.

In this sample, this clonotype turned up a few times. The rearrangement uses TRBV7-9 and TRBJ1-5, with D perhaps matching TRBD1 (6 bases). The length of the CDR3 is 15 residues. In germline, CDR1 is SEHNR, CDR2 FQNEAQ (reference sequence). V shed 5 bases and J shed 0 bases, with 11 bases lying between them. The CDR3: CASSPVGGSNQPQHF. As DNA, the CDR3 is TGTGCCAGCAGCCCTGTAGGGGGTAGCAATCAGCCCCAGCATTTT. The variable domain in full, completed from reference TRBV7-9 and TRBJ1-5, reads DTGVSQNPRHKITKRGQNVTFRCDPISEHNRLYWYRQTLGQGPEFLTYFQNEAQLEKSRLLSDRFSAERPKGSFSTLEIQRTEQGDSAMYLCASSPVGGSNQPQHFGDGTRLSIL.

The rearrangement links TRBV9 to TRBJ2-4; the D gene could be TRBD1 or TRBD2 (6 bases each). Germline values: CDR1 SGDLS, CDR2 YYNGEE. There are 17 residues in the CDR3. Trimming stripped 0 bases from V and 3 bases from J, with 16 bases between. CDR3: CASSVGPAGEDKNIQYF. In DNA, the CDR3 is TGTGCCAGCAGCGTAGGGCCGGCAGGGGAGGACAAAAACATTCAGTACTTC. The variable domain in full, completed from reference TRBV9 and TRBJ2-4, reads DSGVTQTPKHLITATGQRVTLRCSPRSGDLSVYWYQQSLDQGLQFLIQYYNGEERAKGNILERFSAQQFPDLHSELNLSSLELGDSALYFCASSVGPAGEDKNIQYFGAGTRLSVL.

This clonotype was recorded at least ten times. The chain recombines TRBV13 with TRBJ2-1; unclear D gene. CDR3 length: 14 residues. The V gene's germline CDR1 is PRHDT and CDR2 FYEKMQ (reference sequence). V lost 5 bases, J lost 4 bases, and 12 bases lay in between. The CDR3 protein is CASSPADPYNEQFF. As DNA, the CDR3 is TGTGCCAGCAGCCCCGCGGACCCGTACAATGAGCAGTTCTTC.

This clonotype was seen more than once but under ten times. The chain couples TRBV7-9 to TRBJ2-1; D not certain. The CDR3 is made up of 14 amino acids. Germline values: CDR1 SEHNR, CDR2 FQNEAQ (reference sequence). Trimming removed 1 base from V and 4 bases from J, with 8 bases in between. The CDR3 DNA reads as TGTGCCAGCAGCTTAGTTTTAGCATACAATGAGCAGTTCTTC. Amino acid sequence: CASSLVLAYNEQFF.

The CDR3, as DNA: TGTGCCAGCAGAAGACAGGGGTTCGGCGAGCAGTACTTC. Translating gives CASRRQGFGEQYF. The chain joins TRBV27 to TRBJ2-7, with 8 bases lining up with TRBD1. V lost 6 bases, J lost 6 bases, and 7 bases stayed unmatched. The CDR3 is made up of 13 amino acids. Germline lookup yields CDR1 MNHEY and CDR2 SMNVEV (reference sequence).

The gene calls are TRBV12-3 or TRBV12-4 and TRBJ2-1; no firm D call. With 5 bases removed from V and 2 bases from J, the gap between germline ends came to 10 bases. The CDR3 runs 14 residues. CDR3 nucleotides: TGTGCCAGCAGTGTTCAGGCGGCCTACAATGAGCAGTTCTTC. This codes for CASSVQAAYNEQFF.

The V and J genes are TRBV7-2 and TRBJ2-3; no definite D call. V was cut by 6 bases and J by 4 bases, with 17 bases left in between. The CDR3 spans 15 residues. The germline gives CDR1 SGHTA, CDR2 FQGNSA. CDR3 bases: TGTGCCAGCAGTCCATTGCGGAGCTCATCAGATACGCAGTATTTT. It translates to CASSPLRSSSDTQYF.

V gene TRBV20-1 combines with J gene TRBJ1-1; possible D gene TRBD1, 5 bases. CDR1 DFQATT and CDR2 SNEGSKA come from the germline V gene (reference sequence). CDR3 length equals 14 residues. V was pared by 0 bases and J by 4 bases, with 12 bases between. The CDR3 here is CSARDVGLRTEAFF. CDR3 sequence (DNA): TGCAGTGCTAGAGATGTGGGGCTTCGCACTGAAGCTTTCTTT.

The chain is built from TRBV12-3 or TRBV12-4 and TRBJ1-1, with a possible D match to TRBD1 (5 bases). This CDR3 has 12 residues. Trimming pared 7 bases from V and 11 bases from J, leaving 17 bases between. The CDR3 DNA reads TGTGCCAGCACCTCCGGACACCGGAGGGCTTTCTTT. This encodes CASTSGHRRAFF.

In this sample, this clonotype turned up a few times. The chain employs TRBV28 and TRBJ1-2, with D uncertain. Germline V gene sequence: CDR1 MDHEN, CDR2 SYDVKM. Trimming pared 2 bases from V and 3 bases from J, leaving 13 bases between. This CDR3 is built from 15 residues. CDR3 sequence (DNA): TGTGCCAGCAGTTTACCTAGCACGGGCGACTATGGCTACACCTTC. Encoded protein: CASSLPSTGDYGYTF.

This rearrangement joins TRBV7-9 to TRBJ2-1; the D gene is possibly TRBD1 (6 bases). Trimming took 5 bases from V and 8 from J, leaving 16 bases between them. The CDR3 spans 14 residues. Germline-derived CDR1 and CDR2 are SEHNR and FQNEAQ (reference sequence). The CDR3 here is CASSRGGARDEQFF. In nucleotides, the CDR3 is TGTGCCAGCAGCAGAGGGGGAGCAAGGGATGAGCAGTTCTTC.

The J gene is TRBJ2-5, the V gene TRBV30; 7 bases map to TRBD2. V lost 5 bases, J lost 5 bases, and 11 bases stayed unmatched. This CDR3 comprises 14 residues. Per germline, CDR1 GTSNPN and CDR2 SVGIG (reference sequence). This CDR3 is CAWGGETRSETQYF. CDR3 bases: TGTGCCTGGGGGGGGGAGACTCGTTCTGAGACCCAGTACTTC.

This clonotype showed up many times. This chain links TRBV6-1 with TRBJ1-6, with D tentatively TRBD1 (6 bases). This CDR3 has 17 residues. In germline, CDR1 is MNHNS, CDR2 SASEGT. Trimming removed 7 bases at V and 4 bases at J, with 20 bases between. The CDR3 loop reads CASTLDSPRIYNSPLHF. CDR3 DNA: TGTGCCAGCACCCTGGACAGCCCAAGAATATATAATTCACCCCTCCACTTT.

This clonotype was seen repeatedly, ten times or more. The DNA for the CDR3 is TGTGCCAGCAGCCAGGCGACAGCTGGAAACACCATATATTTT. It codes for CASSQATAGNTIYF. V gene TRBV3-1 combines with J gene TRBJ1-3; weak D call: TRBD1 (5 bases). Germline V CDR1 and CDR2: LGHDT, YNNKEL (reference sequence). Trimming removed 3 bases at V and 2 bases at J, with 8 bases between. There are 14 residues in the CDR3.

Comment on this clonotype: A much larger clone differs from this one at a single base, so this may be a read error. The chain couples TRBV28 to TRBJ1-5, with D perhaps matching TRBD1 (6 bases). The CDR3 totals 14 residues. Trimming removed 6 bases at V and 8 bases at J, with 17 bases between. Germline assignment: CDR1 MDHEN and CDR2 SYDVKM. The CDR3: CASRRKQGWKPQHF. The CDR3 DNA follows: TGTGCCAGCAGGCGTAAACAGGGTTGGAAGCCCCAGCATTTT.

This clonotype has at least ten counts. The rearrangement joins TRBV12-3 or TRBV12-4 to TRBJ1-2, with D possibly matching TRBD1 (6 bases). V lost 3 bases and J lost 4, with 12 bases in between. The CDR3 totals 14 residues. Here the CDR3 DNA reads TGTGCCAGCAGTTTTAATTGGGACACCTATGGCTACACCTTC. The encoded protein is CASSFNWDTYGYTF.

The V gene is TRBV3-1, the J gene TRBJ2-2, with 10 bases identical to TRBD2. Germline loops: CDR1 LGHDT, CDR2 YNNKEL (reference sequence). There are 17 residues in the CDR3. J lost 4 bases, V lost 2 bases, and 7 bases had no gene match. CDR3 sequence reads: CASSQIAGGWTTGELFF. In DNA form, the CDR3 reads TGTGCCAGCAGCCAAATAGCGGGGGGCTGGACCACCGGGGAGCTGTTTTTT. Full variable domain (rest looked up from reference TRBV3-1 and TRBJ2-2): DTAVSQTPKYLVTQMGNDKSIKCEQNLGHDTMYWYKQDSKKFLKIMFSYNNKELIINETVPNRFSPKSPDKAHLNLHINSLELGDSAVYFCASSQIAGGWTTGELFFGEGSRLTVL.

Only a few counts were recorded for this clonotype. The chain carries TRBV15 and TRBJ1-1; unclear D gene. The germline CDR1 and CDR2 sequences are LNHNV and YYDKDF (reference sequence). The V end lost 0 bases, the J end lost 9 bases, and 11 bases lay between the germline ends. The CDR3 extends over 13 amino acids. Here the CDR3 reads CATSREGGGKAFF. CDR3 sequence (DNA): TGTGCCACCAGCAGAGAGGGCGGTGGAAAAGCTTTCTTT.

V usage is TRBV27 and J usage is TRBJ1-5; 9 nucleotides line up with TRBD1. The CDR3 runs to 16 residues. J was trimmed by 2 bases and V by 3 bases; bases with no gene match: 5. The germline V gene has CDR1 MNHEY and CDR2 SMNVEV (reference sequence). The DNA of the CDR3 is TGTGCCAGCAGTTTCCAGACAGGGGGTGGCAATCAGCCCCAGCATTTT. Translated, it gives CASSFQTGGGNQPQHF.